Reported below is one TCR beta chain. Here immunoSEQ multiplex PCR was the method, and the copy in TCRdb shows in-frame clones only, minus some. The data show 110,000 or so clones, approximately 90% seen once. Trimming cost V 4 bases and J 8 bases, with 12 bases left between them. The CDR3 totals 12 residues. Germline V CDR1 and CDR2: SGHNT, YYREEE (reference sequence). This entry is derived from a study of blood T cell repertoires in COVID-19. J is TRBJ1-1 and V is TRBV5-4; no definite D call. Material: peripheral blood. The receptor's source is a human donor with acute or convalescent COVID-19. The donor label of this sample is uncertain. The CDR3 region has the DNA TGTGCCAGCAGCGTCGACTGGCGGGAAGCTTTCTTT. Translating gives CASSVDWREAFF. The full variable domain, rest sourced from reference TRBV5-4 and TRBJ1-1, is ETGVTQSPTHLIKTRGQQVTLRCSSQSGHNTVSWYQQALGQGPQFIFQYYREEENGRGNFPPRFSGLQFPNYSSELNVNALELDDSALYLCASSVDWREAFFGQGTRLTVV.